Listed here are 21 T cell receptor beta chains from one sample, sequenced in a study of OX40 agonist ivuxolimab in advanced cancers. The repertoire was sequenced with immunoSEQ multiplex PCR; TCRdb's copy has only in-frame clones and lacks some. Altogether approximately 61,000 clones are present, 70% to 90% being singletons, with the ten largest covering 0.35%. Material: CD4+ or CD8+ T cells sorted from blood, obtained in a trial of the OX40 agonist ivuxolimab. These receptors were obtained from an adult with an advanced solid tumor such as melanoma, head and neck, liver or kidney cancer.

The chain combines TRBV18 with TRBJ1-2; TRBD1 matches 7 bases. CDR3 length equals 16 residues. CDR1 and CDR2 from the germline V gene are KGHSH and LQKENI. The junction had 13 bases not matched to a gene; V was cut back by 3 bases and J by 6 bases. CDR3 in amino acids: CASSPQQDRTTNGYTF. The CDR3 nucleotides read TGTGCCAGCTCACCGCAGCAGGACAGGACTACTAATGGCTACACCTTC. The full variable domain, rest sourced from reference TRBV18 and TRBJ1-2, is NAGVMQNPRHLVRRRGQEARLRCSPMKGHSHVYWYRQLPEEGLKFMVYLQKENIIDESGMPKERFSAEFPKEGPSILRIQQVVRGDSAAYFCASSPQQDRTTNGYTFGSGTRLTVV.

The chain employs TRBV18 and TRBJ1-3; 10 bases agree with TRBD1. Trimming cost V 4 bases and J 0 bases; bases outside gene matches: 12. CDR3 length equals 19 residues. CDR1 and CDR2 from the germline V gene are KGHSH and LQKENI. The CDR3 DNA sequence: TGTGCCAGCTCACGTACAGGGACAGGGGCGTTGAACTCTGGAAACACCATATATTTT. Residues: CASSRTGTGALNSGNTIYF.

The chain couples TRBV7-9 to TRBJ1-4, with 8 bases aligning to TRBD1. Per germline, CDR1 SEHNR and CDR2 FQNEAQ (reference sequence). Trimming removed 7 bases from V and 5 bases from J; junction bases left unmatched: 3. The length of the CDR3 is 13 residues. CDR3 in amino acids: CASTRTGNEKLFF. The CDR3 DNA follows: TGTGCCAGCACCCGGACAGGGAATGAAAAACTGTTTTTT.

V and J are TRBV6-1 and TRBJ1-2, with a tentative D call TRBD1 (6 bases). The germline V gene has CDR1 MNHNS and CDR2 SASEGT. This CDR3 has 14 amino acids. Trimming stripped 8 bases from V and 4 bases from J, with 17 bases between. Written as DNA, the CDR3 is TGTGCCAGCCGTACCGGGACAAACTCCTATGGCTACACCTTC. Translating it yields CASRTGTNSYGYTF.

This clone was picked up a small number of times. Relative to the germline gene, one junction end is altered; a read error may explain this. The rearrangement links TRBV7-2 to TRBJ2-3; weak D call: TRBD2 (5 bases). The CDR3 totals 14 residues. Germline-derived CDR1 and CDR2 are SGHTA and FQGNSA. This CDR3 reads CASTLNPGSDTQYF. Here the CDR3 DNA reads TGTGCCAGCACCTTAAACCCGGGATCAGATACGCAGTATTTT.

The gene calls are TRBV10-3 and TRBJ1-1; 9 nucleotides agree with TRBD1. The CDR3 is made up of 15 amino acids. CDR1 is ENHRY, CDR2 SYGVKD, per germline. After removal of 6 bases from V and 5 bases from J, the junction contained 10 bases not matched to a gene. Here the CDR3 DNA reads TGTGCCATCAGCTCGGCGGGACAGGGTGGAACTGAAGCTTTCTTT. Encoded protein: CAISSAGQGGTEAFF.

The gene calls are TRBV6-5 and TRBJ1-6; TRBD1 aligns across 7 bases. The CDR3 runs 14 residues. Germline V lookup: CDR1 MNHEY, CDR2 SVGAGI. V lost 6 bases and J lost 5; bases outside the gene matches: 4. CDR3 region: CASRGGQHNSPLHF. The CDR3 DNA is TGTGCCAGCAGGGGGGGACAGCATAATTCACCCCTCCACTTT.

The chain carries TRBV30 and TRBJ2-6; TRBD1 matches 7 bases. The germline gives CDR1 GTSNPN, CDR2 SVGIG (reference sequence). CDR3 size: 18 residues. The V segment lost 0 bases and the J segment 0 bases; nucleotides outside the gene matches: 8. CDR3 loop: CAWSVQGQRPSGANVLTF. The CDR3 bases are TGTGCCTGGAGTGTACAGGGACAGCGCCCCTCTGGGGCCAACGTCCTGACTTTC.

The chain has TRBV10-2 and TRBJ2-1; D might be TRBD1 (5 bases). CDR1 and CDR2 from the germline V gene are WSHSY and SAAADI. V lost 5 bases to trimming and J lost 10 bases, with 9 bases between them. The CDR3 is 11 amino acids. CDR3 in DNA: TGCGCCAGCAGTCCCGACAGAGAGCAGTTCTTC. Its protein product is CASSPDREQFF.

V is TRBV5-4 and J is TRBJ1-4; no definite D call. Germline-derived CDR1 and CDR2 are SGHNT and YYREEE (reference sequence). V gave up 0 bases and J gave up 6 bases, with 9 bases separating them. The CDR3 is 14 residues long. CDR3 nucleotides: TGTGCCAGCAGCTTGGTTGGGAGGGATGAAAAACTGTTTTTT. It translates to CASSLVGRDEKLFF.

The V and J genes are TRBV5-4 and TRBJ2-5; 8 bases are a match to TRBD1. The J call could be wrong; TRBJ2-7 is a better fit for the DNA end. CDR3 length: 14 residues. Germline values: CDR1 SGHNT, CDR2 YYREEE (reference sequence). CDR3 in DNA: TGTGCCAGCAGCCTTAGGGGACAGGCCTACGAGCAGTACTTC. This codes for CASSLRGQAYEQYF.

The CDR3 DNA reads TGTGCCAGCAGCTTGTCCCGGACAGTGCTTTATGGCTACACCTTC. Protein product: CASSLSRTVLYGYTF. This rearrangement joins TRBV5-8 to TRBJ1-2, with a possible D match to TRBD1 (6 bases). Trimming cost V 1 base and J 5 bases, with 15 bases left between them. Germline CDR1 is SGHTS and CDR2 is YDEGEE. CDR3 length: 15 amino acids.

The V gene is TRBV6-5, the J gene TRBJ1-5, with D hard to call. Germline V CDR1 and CDR2: MNHEY, SVGAGI. Trimming took off 5 bases at V and 6 bases at J, with 8 bases between the two ends. This CDR3 spans 12 amino acids. As DNA, the CDR3 is TGTGCCAGCAGTCCCCCGGGTCAGCCCCAGCATTTT. Translating it yields CASSPPGQPQHF.

The chain joins TRBV7-9 to TRBJ2-7, with D unresolved. Trimming shortened V by 1 base and J by 5 bases, and 18 bases separated the two germline ends. This CDR3 has 16 amino acids. CDR1 is SEHNR and CDR2 is FQNEAQ in the germline V gene (reference sequence). The CDR3 here is CASSLVASRSGHEQYF. The CDR3 DNA follows: TGTGCCAGCAGCTTAGTCGCTAGTCGCTCGGGTCACGAGCAGTACTTC.

The V and J genes are TRBV9 and TRBJ1-5, with 7 bases identical to TRBD1. Germline CDR1 SGDLS, CDR2 YYNGEE. This CDR3 has 16 residues. V dropped 3 bases and J dropped 2; count of bases not matched to a gene: 8. CDR3 region: CASSATGEFGNQPQHF. The CDR3 nucleotides read TGTGCCAGCAGCGCAACAGGGGAGTTTGGCAATCAGCCCCAGCATTTT.

The CDR3 DNA sequence: TGTGCCAGCAACGGAGATTCGAACACTGAAGCTTTCTTT. Translation gives CASNGDSNTEAFF. The chain recombines TRBV7-9 with TRBJ1-1; no firm D call. Germline CDR1 SEHNR, CDR2 FQNEAQ (reference sequence). Deletions cut 7 bases from V and 1 base from J, with 10 bases between. The CDR3 consists of 13 residues.

This chain uses TRBV9 with TRBJ1-3; 7 positions match TRBD1. The CDR3 is 16 amino acids. J was trimmed by 6 bases and V by 0 bases; bases with no gene match: 9. Per the germline V gene, CDR1 is SGDLS and CDR2 is YYNGEE. The CDR3 DNA is TGTGCCAGCAGCGTAGGCTCGGGAGGGGGCAAAAACACCATATATTTT. This codes for CASSVGSGGGKNTIYF.

The CDR3 DNA follows: TGTGCCAGCCGAACAGGGAAGGTGAACACCGGGGAGCTGTTTTTT. The encoded protein is CASRTGKVNTGELFF. V gene TRBV2 combines with J gene TRBJ2-2; tentatively, D is TRBD1 (6 bases). V lost 8 bases and J 1 base, leaving 14 bases between the germline ends. Germline V lookup: CDR1 SNHLY, CDR2 FYNNEI. This CDR3 is 15 amino acids long.

The rearrangement uses TRBV5-8 and TRBJ1-1, with 8 bases lining up with TRBD1. V was clipped by 5 bases and J by 1 base; unmatched bases: 22. CDR1 and CDR2 from the germline V gene are SGHTS and YDEGEE. The length of the CDR3 is 20 residues. CDR3 loop: CASSLPGSKTGAEKNTEAFF. CDR3 DNA sequence: TGTGCCAGCAGTCTGCCCGGTTCGAAGACAGGGGCTGAGAAGAACACTGAAGCTTTCTTT.

The chain uses TRBV11-2 and TRBJ2-1, with 11 bases identical to TRBD2. Germline V CDR1 and CDR2: SGHAT, FQNNGV. Trimming removed 4 bases from V and 7 bases from J; junction bases left unmatched: 9. The length of the CDR3 is 16 residues. The CDR3 region has the DNA TGTGCCAGCAGCTCATTAGCGGGGGGGACGGGTAATGAGCAGTTCTTC. Translation: CASSSLAGGTGNEQFF. Looking up the rest from reference TRBV11-2 and TRBJ2-1 gives the full variable domain: EAGVAQSPRYKIIEKRQSVAFWCNPISGHATLYWYQQILGQGPKLLIQFQNNGVVDDSQLPKDRFSAERLKGVDSTLKIQPAKLEDSAVYLCASSSLAGGTGNEQFFGPGTRLTVL.

The rearrangement uses TRBV5-4 and TRBJ2-7; the D is unclear. This CDR3 region has 13 residues. V was shortened by 0 bases and J by 0 bases, with 4 bases between the two germline ends. Germline CDR1 is SGHNT and CDR2 is YYREEE (reference sequence). CDR3 protein: CASSLGSSYEQYF. The CDR3 DNA follows: TGTGCCAGCAGCTTGGGGAGCTCCTACGAGCAGTACTTC.